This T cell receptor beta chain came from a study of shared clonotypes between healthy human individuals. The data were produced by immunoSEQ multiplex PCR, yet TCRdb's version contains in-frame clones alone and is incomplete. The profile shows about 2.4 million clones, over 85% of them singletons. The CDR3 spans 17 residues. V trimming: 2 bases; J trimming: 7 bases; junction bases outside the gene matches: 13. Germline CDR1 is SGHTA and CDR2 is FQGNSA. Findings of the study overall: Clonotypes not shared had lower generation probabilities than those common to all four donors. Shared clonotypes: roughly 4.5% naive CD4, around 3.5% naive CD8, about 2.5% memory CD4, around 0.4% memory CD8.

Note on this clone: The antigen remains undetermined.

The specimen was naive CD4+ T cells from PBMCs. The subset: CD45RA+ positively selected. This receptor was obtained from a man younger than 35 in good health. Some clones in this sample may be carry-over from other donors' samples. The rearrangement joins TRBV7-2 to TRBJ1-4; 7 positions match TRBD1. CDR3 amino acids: CASSLIVIGQGGEKLFF. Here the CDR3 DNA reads TGTGCCAGCAGCTTAATCGTAATTGGGCAGGGGGGTGAAAAACTGTTTTTT.